Following are 21 T cell receptor beta chains from one sample sequenced in a study of blood T cell repertoires in COVID-19. Measured with immunoSEQ multiplex PCR; TCRdb has only the in-frame clones, and not every one. The sample lists about 440,000 clones, approximately 89% occurring once. Specimen: peripheral blood. The receptors were sampled from a woman aged 45-65 years with COVID-19, enrolled during active disease.

The chain combines TRBV5-6 with TRBJ2-4; D gene unclear. Trimming took 2 bases from V and 1 from J, leaving 7 bases between them. The CDR3 loop spans 14 amino acids. Looked up from germline, CDR1 is SGHDT and CDR2 is YYEEEE. Here the CDR3 reads CASSFLEAKNIQYF. The CDR3, as DNA: TGTGCCAGCAGCTTCCTGGAGGCCAAAAACATTCAGTACTTC.

This clone occurred once. This CDR3 reads CASSSTTGTLYGYTF. The CDR3 DNA sequence: TGTGCCAGCAGTTCAACTACCGGGACTCTCTATGGCTACACCTTC. J is TRBJ1-2 and V is TRBV27; D is perhaps TRBD1 (5 bases). The CDR3 consists of 15 residues. V was clipped by 4 bases and J by 4 bases, with 16 bases between them. In germline, CDR1 is MNHEY, CDR2 SMNVEV (reference sequence).

The chain uses TRBV3-1 (or the pseudogene TRBV3-2) and TRBJ2-2; perhaps TRBD1 as D (6 bases). This CDR3 has 16 residues. Deletions cut 4 bases from V and 5 bases from J, with 17 bases between. Germline CDR1 and CDR2: LGHDT and YNNKEL (reference sequence). The CDR3 nucleotides read TGTGCCAGCAGCCCACGAGTGGGGGCCCAGACCGGGGAGCTGTTTTTT. Amino acid sequence: CASSPRVGAQTGELFF.

This chain links TRBV5-1 with TRBJ1-1; D is unresolved. Germline V gene sequence: CDR1 SGHRS, CDR2 YFSETQ. The CDR3 contains 15 residues. V lost 0 bases to trimming and J lost 0 bases, with 9 bases between them. The CDR3 reads CASSLVGELNTEAFF. CDR3 nucleotide sequence: TGCGCCAGCAGCTTGGTAGGAGAACTGAACACTGAAGCTTTCTTT.

V and J are TRBV9 and TRBJ1-2; 8 positions match TRBD1. Germline V gene data show CDR1 as SGDLS and CDR2 as YYNGEE. V dropped 0 bases and J dropped 1; count of bases not matched to a gene: 14. The CDR3 is 19 residues long. In DNA, the CDR3 is TGTGCCAGCAGCGTAGAAGTATGGGCAGGGGGCGCGGGTAACTATGGCTACACCTTC. Translation gives CASSVEVWAGGAGNYGYTF.

This chain connects TRBV27 to TRBJ1-5, with a possible D match to TRBD1 (6 bases). This CDR3 is built from 15 residues. Germline V gene data show CDR1 as MNHEY and CDR2 as SMNVEV (reference sequence). V lost 5 bases and J lost 6, with 17 bases in between. CDR3 residues: CASSMTQGLGQPQHF. In nucleotides, the CDR3 is TGTGCCAGCAGTATGACACAGGGATTGGGTCAGCCCCAGCATTTT.

The rearrangement links TRBV6-1 to TRBJ1-1; 7 bases map to TRBD1. V lost 2 bases and J lost 4; bases outside the gene matches: 7. This CDR3 region has 15 residues. CDR1 and CDR2 from the germline V gene are MNHNS and SASEGT. The CDR3 reads CASSEMEGAGTEAFF. The CDR3 DNA sequence: TGTGCCAGCAGTGAAATGGAGGGGGCAGGCACTGAAGCTTTCTTT.

The chain uses TRBV11-3 and TRBJ2-1; D possibly corresponds to TRBD2 (7 bases). The V end lost 1 base, the J end lost 6 bases, and 13 bases lay between the germline ends. CDR3 length equals 15 residues. The germline gives CDR1 SGHNT, CDR2 YENEEA. The CDR3 region is CASSLVAGALNEQFF. CDR3 coding DNA: TGTGCCAGCAGCTTAGTGGCGGGGGCCCTCAATGAGCAGTTCTTC.

This clone is a singleton in its sample. This chain uses TRBV6-5 with TRBJ1-1; TRBD1 is a possible D gene (6 bases). V gave up 6 bases and J gave up 1 base, with 9 bases separating them. Germline loops: CDR1 MNHEY, CDR2 SVGAGI. The CDR3 has 13 amino acids. In DNA form, the CDR3 reads TGTGCCAGCAGACCGGGACAGAACACTGAAGCTTTCTTT. This translates into CASRPGQNTEAFF.

The chain recombines TRBV9 with TRBJ2-1; weak D call: TRBD2 (6 bases). CDR3 length: 15 residues. Germline assignment: CDR1 SGDLS and CDR2 YYNGEE. V lost 3 bases and J 2 bases, leaving 12 bases between the germline ends. CDR3 DNA sequence: TGTGCCAGCAGCGCGACTAGTTTCACCTACAATGAGCAGTTCTTC. Its protein product is CASSATSFTYNEQFF.

This rearrangement joins TRBV7-2 to TRBJ2-5, with D maybe TRBD2 (5 bases). Trimming took 4 bases from V and 5 from J, leaving 17 bases between them. CDR1 is SGHTA, CDR2 FQGNSA, per germline. The CDR3 spans 15 residues. CDR3 in amino acids: CASSSIRGSFETQYF. Written as DNA, the CDR3 is TGTGCCAGCAGCTCCATTCGGGGTAGCTTCGAGACCCAGTACTTC.

The CDR3 nucleotides read TGTGCCAGCACGAGAGACAGCTCCTATAATTCACCCCTCCACTTT. This gives the protein CASTRDSSYNSPLHF. The rearrangement joins TRBV6-6 to TRBJ1-6; perhaps TRBD1 as D (5 bases). Trimming took 7 bases from V and 0 from J, leaving 10 bases between them. The CDR3 has 15 residues. The V gene's germline CDR1 is MNHNY and CDR2 SVGAGI (reference sequence).

This chain uses TRBV7-3 with TRBJ2-7; the match to TRBD2 covers 9 bases. The CDR3 is 15 residues long. V was clipped by 2 bases and J by 7 bases; unmatched bases: 9. Per germline, CDR1 SGHTA and CDR2 FQGTGA. CDR3 region: CASSLLAGEIQEQYF. The CDR3 bases are TGTGCCAGCAGCTTATTAGCGGGGGAGATCCAAGAGCAGTACTTC.

V usage is TRBV27 and J usage is TRBJ2-3; D is uncertain. Germline V gene data show CDR1 as MNHEY and CDR2 as SMNVEV (reference sequence). Trimming cost V 7 bases and J 2 bases, with 4 bases left between them. The CDR3 is 11 amino acids. The CDR3 loop reads CASTFTDTQYF. DNA for the CDR3: TGTGCCAGCACCTTCACAGATACGCAGTATTTT.

The rearrangement links TRBV5-1 to TRBJ2-7, with 8 bases fitting TRBD2. The V gene's germline CDR1 is SGHRS and CDR2 YFSETQ. V was pared by 0 bases and J by 4 bases, with 12 bases of the junction left unmatched. There are 17 residues in the CDR3. CDR3 sequence: CASSLAEAGEFQYEQYF. Written as DNA, the CDR3 is TGCGCCAGCAGCTTGGCCGAAGCGGGGGAGTTTCAATACGAGCAGTACTTC.

This chain connects TRBV11-2 to TRBJ2-7, with 7 bases identical to TRBD2. The CDR3 sequence is 14 residues long. Germline CDR1 SGHAT, CDR2 FQNNGV. V lost 4 bases to trimming and J lost 0 bases; unmatched junction nucleotides: 3. The CDR3 spells CASSWGGNSYEQYF. Written as DNA, the CDR3 is TGTGCCAGCAGCTGGGGGGGTAACTCCTACGAGCAGTACTTC.

The DNA of the CDR3 is TGTGCCAGCAGCCAAGATCCCGGGACTCCTACTTACGAGCAGTACTTC. Translating gives CASSQDPGTPTYEQYF. The chain is built from TRBV3-1 (or the pseudogene TRBV3-2) and TRBJ2-7, with TRBD2 as a possible D gene (6 bases). The V gene lost 0 bases and the J gene lost 4 bases, with 16 bases spanning the gap. The CDR3 is 16 amino acids. The germline CDR1 and CDR2 sequences are LGHDT and YNNKEL (reference sequence).

The chain couples TRBV7-2 to TRBJ2-3, with TRBD2 matching 9 bases. From germline, CDR1 is SGHTA and CDR2 FQGNSA. The V gene end was trimmed by 4 bases and the J gene end by 3 bases; junction bases not matched to a gene: 17. The CDR3 is 19 amino acids. For the CDR3, the DNA is TGTGCCAGCAGCTCCAGGTGGGGACTAGCCCGGGTTGGGACAGATACGCAGTATTTT. Amino acid sequence: CASSSRWGLARVGTDTQYF.

This chain links TRBV12-3 or TRBV12-4 with TRBJ2-1; D is unresolved. The CDR3 runs 12 residues. The V gene lost 3 bases and the J gene lost 4 bases, with 4 bases spanning the gap. CDR3 protein: CASSLLYNEQFF. DNA for the CDR3: TGTGCCAGCAGTTTGTTATACAATGAGCAGTTCTTC.

The chain uses TRBV6-1 and TRBJ1-2, with 7 positions matching TRBD1. The V segment lost 3 bases and the J segment 3 bases; nucleotides outside the gene matches: 7. This CDR3 spans 15 amino acids. Per the germline V gene, CDR1 is MNHNS and CDR2 is SASEGT. In DNA form, the CDR3 reads TGTGCCAGCAGTGAGGGACAGTCGGAGTACTATGGCTACACCTTC. Encoded protein: CASSEGQSEYYGYTF.

The V gene is TRBV3-1 (or the pseudogene TRBV3-2), the J gene TRBJ1-1, with 7 bases lining up with TRBD1. The CDR3 loop spans 14 amino acids. The germline V gene has CDR1 LGHDT and CDR2 YNNKEL (reference sequence). V lost 0 bases to trimming and J lost 7 bases; unmatched junction nucleotides: 5. In nucleotides, the CDR3 is TGTGCCAGCAGCCAAGATGGACAGGTTGATGAAGCTTTCTTT. Its protein is CASSQDGQVDEAFF.